This is a list of T cell receptor beta chains from one sample in a study of shared clonotypes between healthy human individuals. TCRdb keeps only in-frame clones here, not all; method: immunoSEQ multiplex PCR. The sample contains approximately 2.5 million clones, around nine tenths of which appear only once. Material: naive CD4+ T cells sorted from blood. Every receptor here comes from a man in his late teens or twenties in good health. Both conserved end residues are part of each CDR3. A D gene is named only where the DNA matches it firmly. Clone sizes are given selectively: once, few, many, or a class where the clone is expanded.

cdr3_nt cdr3_aa v_call d_call j_call clone_size
TGTGCCAGCAAACTCACTAGCGGGGGGGCCGGGGAGACCCAGTACTTC CASKLTSGGAGETQYF TRBV2 TRBD2 TRBJ2-5 -
TGCGCCAGCAGCCGAGCGGCAGATACGCAGTATTTT CASSRAADTQYF TRBV10-1 - TRBJ2-3 -
TGTGCCAGCAGTGAGGGCAGGGGGAGAGAGACCCAGTACTTC CASSEGRGRETQYF TRBV25-1 TRBD1 TRBJ2-5 -
TGTGCCAGCAGCTCTAGCGGGTTAGCCAAAAACATTCAGTACTTC CASSSSGLAKNIQYF TRBV6-5 TRBD2 TRBJ2-4 -
TGTGCCAGCTCACAGGGACAGACCCGCTCTGGGGCCAACGTCCTGACTTTC CASSQGQTRSGANVLTF TRBV18 TRBD1 TRBJ2-6 -
TGTGCCAGCTCACCAGGGTTCCAGGGGACCGGTGAGACCCAGTACTTC CASSPGFQGTGETQYF TRBV18 - TRBJ2-5 once
TGTGCCAGCAGCGTCAGGACTAGCGGCGGGGAGCTGTTTTTT CASSVRTSGGELFF TRBV9 TRBD2 TRBJ2-2 -
TGTGCTAGCAGCTCCCTCGGGGGCGGAGGGGAGACCCAGTACTTC CASSSLGGGGETQYF TRBV7-7 - TRBJ2-5 -
TGTGCCAGCAGCTCTAGGACTAGCGGGGGATTCCAAGAGACCCAGTACTTC CASSSRTSGGFQETQYF TRBV7-8 TRBD2 TRBJ2-5 -
TGTGCCAGCACTCTAGGGAACACTGAAGCTTTCTTT CASTLGNTEAFF TRBV6-1 - TRBJ1-1 few
TGCGCCAGCAGTCCCGCGGGGCAGAGGAACACTGAAGCTTTCTTT CASSPAGQRNTEAFF TRBV5-1 - TRBJ1-1 -
TGTGCCAGCAGTTTATGGCCGGGACACAACACCGGGGAGCTGTTTTTT CASSLWPGHNTGELFF TRBV28 - TRBJ2-2 -
TGTGCCAGCAGTGGACAGGTCAACTATGGCTACACCTTC CASSGQVNYGYTF TRBV2 - TRBJ1-2 -
TGCGCCAGCAGCCAACTTATGAGGGGGGCCTACGAGCAGTACTTC CASSQLMRGAYEQYF TRBV4-1 - TRBJ2-7 -
TGTGCCAGCAGTTCCCTGTCCCCGTTCCGTACTAATTCACCCCTCCACTTT CASSSLSPFRTNSPLHF TRBV28 - TRBJ1-6 -
TGTGCCAGCAGCGTAGGGGCTAGCAGTCCGGAGACCCAGTACTTC CASSVGASSPETQYF TRBV9 - TRBJ2-5 -
TGTGCCAGCAGCACCGGGACAGGGGATCTCTATGGCTACACCTTC CASSTGTGDLYGYTF TRBV7-9 TRBD1 TRBJ1-2 -
TGTGCCAGCCGGGAGACAGAGGAATCAACACCCCTCCACTTT CASRETEESTPLHF TRBV19 - TRBJ1-6 -
TGTGCCAGCAACATAGACAGTATTGGGTACGAGCAGTACTTC CASNIDSIGYEQYF TRBV7-8 - TRBJ2-7 -
TGTGCCAGCGGCTATAACCGGGACAGTCGCTACGAGCAGTACTTC CASGYNRDSRYEQYF TRBV6-5 TRBD1 TRBJ2-7 -
TGTGCCAGCAGCAGGGACGGCCTTGAAGCTTTCTTT CASSRDGLEAFF TRBV7-2 - TRBJ1-1 -
TGTGCCATCAAGGGTGACGGGGAGACCCAGTACTTC CAIKGDGETQYF TRBV10-3 - TRBJ2-5 -
TGCGCCAGCAGCCCCCAGACTAGCGGGGGGGCCGGGGAGCTGTTTTTT CASSPQTSGGAGELFF TRBV5-1 TRBD2 TRBJ2-2 -
TGTGCCAGCAGTGGGACTAGCGGCCCTAGCACAGATACGCAGTATTTT CASSGTSGPSTDTQYF TRBV2 TRBD2 TRBJ2-3 -
TGTGCCAGCAGCCAAGATGCGGGAACCACTGAAGCTTTCTTT CASSQDAGTTEAFF TRBV14 - TRBJ1-1 -
TGCGCCAGCAGCTACGGGGGGAATGAAAAACTGTTTTTT CASSYGGNEKLFF TRBV5-1 - TRBJ1-4 once
TGTGCCAGCAGACCTCCCGGCGGCTCCTACGAGCAGTACTTC CASRPPGGSYEQYF TRBV6-5 - TRBJ2-7 -
TGTGCCAGCAGCGTAACGACACGGGAGCGAGAGCAGTACTTC CASSVTTREREQYF TRBV28 - TRBJ2-7 -
TGTGCCAGTAGTATCGGGTTAGTGGGATCCGAAGAGACCCAGTACTTC CASSIGLVGSEETQYF TRBV19 - TRBJ2-5 once
TGTGCCAGCAGACTAGCGGGGGGGGTATACAATGAGCAGTTCTTC CASRLAGGVYNEQFF TRBV6-1 TRBD2 TRBJ2-1 -
TGTGCCACCTCTAGGGGGCTAGCGGGACCAGATACGCAGTATTTT CATSRGLAGPDTQYF TRBV6-5 TRBD2 TRBJ2-3 -
TGTGCCAGCAGCTTTCAGGAGGGGGCGATAAAGACCCAGTACTTC CASSFQEGAIKTQYF TRBV5-4 - TRBJ2-5 -
TGTGCCAGCAGCGGTAGCGGTTTCTCCTACGAGCAGTACTTC CASSGSGFSYEQYF TRBV9 - TRBJ2-7 -
TGTGCCAGCAGCGGCCCGGGCAGGGGCTCAGATACGCAGTATTTT CASSGPGRGSDTQYF TRBV5-4 - TRBJ2-3 -
TGTGCCGCCGGAAAGGAAGGGGCTGGCTACACCTTC CAAGKEGAGYTF TRBV10-3 - TRBJ1-2 -
TGTGCCAGCAGGGGGGCATCAGCGGGACGGGGTGAAGCTTTCTTT CASRGASAGRGEAFF TRBV27 - TRBJ1-1 once
TGTGCCAGCAGTCAAAAAGCGGGTAGCTCCTACGAGCAGTACTTC CASSQKAGSSYEQYF TRBV6-5 - TRBJ2-7 once
TGTGCCAGCAGCTTAGAGGGAACACGGGGTTACGAGCAGTACTTC CASSLEGTRGYEQYF TRBV7-2 - TRBJ2-7 -
TGTGCCAGCAGTCTGCAGGGGACCCTAGGTGAAAAACTGTTTTTT CASSLQGTLGEKLFF TRBV6-1 - TRBJ1-4 -
TGTGCCAGCAGTCCGAGGGACAGGGGAAACACCATATATTTT CASSPRDRGNTIYF TRBV27 TRBD1 TRBJ1-3 -
TGTGCCAGCAGCTTAATGCGAGCGGGAGCTGAGACCCAGTACTTC CASSLMRAGAETQYF TRBV7-9 TRBD2 TRBJ2-5 -
TGTGCCAGTAGTATAGATGGAAGGGGGAGCTCCTACGAGCAGTACTTC CASSIDGRGSSYEQYF TRBV19 - TRBJ2-7 -
TGCGCCAGCAGCATGGGAGCCTCCAGCTACACCTTC CASSMGASSYTF TRBV5-1 - TRBJ1-2 few
TGCGCCAGCAGCCAAGAACGTGATGGCTACACCTTC CASSQERDGYTF TRBV4-3 - TRBJ1-2 -
TGTGCCATCAGCGGTGGAGTTTCGGGCGCCTACGAGCAGTACTTC CAISGGVSGAYEQYF TRBV10-3 - TRBJ2-7 -
TGTGCCACCAGCAGTCCTGTAATCTATGGCTACACCTTC CATSSPVIYGYTF TRBV15 - TRBJ1-2 -
TGTGCCAGCAGCTCCCGGGACAGGGGGCTTGAAGAGACCCAGTACTTC CASSSRDRGLEETQYF TRBV11-1 TRBD1 TRBJ2-5 -
TGTGCCAGCAGCTTGACTAACACCGGGGAGCTGTTTTTT CASSLTNTGELFF TRBV7-2 - TRBJ2-2 few
TGTGCCAGCAGACAAGCCGGGGAGCAGTACTTC CASRQAGEQYF TRBV28 - TRBJ2-7 -
TGTGCCAGCTCAGGGGATGCAACTAATGAAAAACTGTTTTTT CASSGDATNEKLFF TRBV5-8 - TRBJ1-4 once
TGTGCCAGCAATTCGGGGGACAGGGGGAACACTGAAGCTTTCTTT CASNSGDRGNTEAFF TRBV28 TRBD1 TRBJ1-1 -
TGTGCCAGCAGTCCCTTGAATGACAGAAAGCGAGCTTTCTTT CASSPLNDRKRAFF TRBV6-1 - TRBJ1-1 -
TGTGCCAGCAGTTCGTTTCAGGTAAAGCGCGAGCAGTACTTC CASSSFQVKREQYF TRBV27 - TRBJ2-7 -
TGTGCCAGCAGCTCCTCGAGGCTTGGGGCCTACGAGCAGTACTTC CASSSSRLGAYEQYF TRBV7-9 - TRBJ2-7 -
TGTGCCAGCAGTGCCGTGACAGGGAAAGCCAAAAACATTCAGTACTTC CASSAVTGKAKNIQYF TRBV25-1 TRBD1 TRBJ2-4 once
TGCGCCAGCAGCTTGGAAGGTGGCATCCAAGAGACCCAGTACTTC CASSLEGGIQETQYF TRBV5-1 - TRBJ2-5 -
TGTGCCAGCAGGGGGACGGGCTCTGGAAACACCATATATTTT CASRGTGSGNTIYF TRBV27 - TRBJ1-3 once
TGTGCCATCAGGCCCGGGACCGAGAACTATGGCTACACCTTC CAIRPGTENYGYTF TRBV10-3 - TRBJ1-2 -